The 20 T cell receptor beta chains presented below share a single source sample, sequenced in a study of T cells after yellow fever vaccination. TCRdb processed the 5' RACE reads anew with MiXCR; each CDR3 protein has one entry. This table has some 320,000 distinct CDR3 sequences, around 10% appearing once. The starting material was CD4+ T cells sorted from PBMCs, obtained 45 days after the yellow fever booster vaccination. The receptors were sampled from a man between 18 and 35 years old who received the YFV17D yellow fever vaccine.

This clonotype has a handful of counts. The chain recombines TRBV12-3 or TRBV12-4 with TRBJ2-5; 8 bases map to TRBD2. The junction had 12 bases not matched to a gene; V was cut back by 5 bases and J by 1 base. The CDR3 is 17 residues long. CDR3 region: CASSLGSGGHFQETQYF. The CDR3 DNA is TGTGCCAGCAGTCTGGGGAGCGGGGGCCATTTCCAAGAGACCCAGTACTTC.

The chain couples TRBV5-1 to TRBJ2-7, with 7 bases that match TRBD1. CDR1 and CDR2 (germline): SGHRS, YFSETQ. Trimming cost V 4 bases and J 3 bases; bases outside gene matches: 4. The CDR3 totals 13 residues. For the CDR3, the DNA is TGCGCCAGCAGCCCGGGACAGTTCTACGAGCAGTACTTC. This sequence encodes CASSPGQFYEQYF.

This clonotype has at least ten counts. The rearrangement joins TRBV10-3 to TRBJ2-1; 8 nucleotides agree with TRBD1. V lost 4 bases to trimming and J lost 5 bases; unmatched junction nucleotides: 4. The length of the CDR3 is 14 residues. Germline values: CDR1 ENHRY, CDR2 SYGVKD. This chain's CDR3 is CAISGDRGHNEQFF. In DNA, the CDR3 is TGTGCCATCAGTGGTGACAGGGGCCACAATGAGCAGTTCTTC.

The V gene is TRBV24-1, the J gene TRBJ2-5, with D uncertain. The V gene's germline CDR1 is KGHDR and CDR2 SFDVKD. The ends were cut back, 5 bases at V and 5 bases at J, with 11 bases in the middle. The CDR3 is 13 amino acids. CDR3 in DNA: TGTGCCACCAGTGGCCGACACTGGGAGACCCAGTACTTC. Encoded protein: CATSGRHWETQYF.

The chain carries TRBV5-6 and TRBJ2-3; D gene ambiguous. Germline-derived CDR1 and CDR2 are SGHDT and YYEEEE. Trimming pared 6 bases from V and 4 bases from J, leaving 21 bases between. The length of the CDR3 is 16 residues. In nucleotides, the CDR3 is TGTGCCAGCACCTCCCTTTACCCTGCCCCTGCAGATACGCAGTATTTT. Protein sequence: CASTSLYPAPADTQYF.

This clonotype showed up just a few times. The chain is built from TRBV5-6 and TRBJ2-2; D uncertain. Trimming pared 1 base from V and 6 bases from J, leaving 13 bases between. In germline, CDR1 is SGHDT, CDR2 YYEEEE. The CDR3 loop spans 15 amino acids. This CDR3 reads CASSLFLEAAGELFF. As DNA, the CDR3 is TGTGCCAGCAGCTTGTTTCTAGAGGCAGCCGGGGAGCTGTTTTTT.

This clonotype was seen a few times. The chain employs TRBV15 and TRBJ2-1; D remains ambiguous. The CDR3 runs 13 residues. Germline assignment: CDR1 LNHNV and CDR2 YYDKDF (reference sequence). V lost 8 bases, J lost 1 base, and 9 bases lay in between. This chain's CDR3 is CATEEGSYNEQFF. The DNA of the CDR3 is TGTGCCACCGAGGAAGGATCCTACAATGAGCAGTTCTTC.

This clonotype was picked up many times. The V and J genes are TRBV7-2 and TRBJ2-4; D gene uncertain. V was clipped by 1 base and J by 0 bases, with 4 bases between them. This CDR3 contains 14 residues. Germline assignment: CDR1 SGHTA and CDR2 FQGNSA. The CDR3 sequence is CASSLGAAKNIQYF. The CDR3 DNA follows: TGTGCCAGCAGCTTAGGGGCAGCCAAAAACATTCAGTACTTC.

This clonotype was recorded a few times. This chain joins TRBV6-5 and TRBJ2-3, with a tentative D call TRBD2 (6 bases). V lost 2 bases and J 2 bases, leaving 14 bases between the germline ends. The CDR3 has 16 residues. Germline assignment: CDR1 MNHEY and CDR2 SVGAGI. The CDR3 region is CASSYDGLAYTDTQYF. The CDR3 DNA reads as TGTGCCAGCAGTTACGACGGGCTAGCGTACACAGATACGCAGTATTTT.

This clonotype was seen ten or more times. The chain uses TRBV5-1 and TRBJ2-7; 12 bases map to TRBD1. Germline V lookup: CDR1 SGHRS, CDR2 YFSETQ. CDR3 length: 14 amino acids. The J segment lost 5 bases and the V segment lost 6 bases, leaving 6 bases of the junction unmatched. In DNA, the CDR3 is TGCGCCAGCAACTGGGACAGGGGGCTGGACGAGCAGTACGTC. Translation: CASNWDRGLDEQYV.

The rearrangement links TRBV7-9 to TRBJ2-3; maybe TRBD2 (6 bases). This CDR3 region has 13 residues. CDR1 SEHNR and CDR2 FQNEAQ come from the germline V gene (reference sequence). The ends were cut back, 3 bases at V and 4 bases at J, with 8 bases in the middle. The CDR3 is CASSFSSADTQYF. The CDR3 DNA reads TGTGCCAGCAGCTTCTCTAGCGCAGATACGCAGTATTTT.

This clonotype was detected ten times or more. The chain combines TRBV20-1 with TRBJ2-2; D is undetermined. The V and J ends lost 1 base and 0 bases respectively, with 12 bases between them. The V gene's germline CDR1 is DFQATT and CDR2 SNEGSKA (reference sequence). This CDR3 is 16 amino acids long. The DNA for the CDR3 is TGCAGTGCTAGAGGAAATACTCGGTCGAACACCGGGGAGCTGTTTTTT. Translating gives CSARGNTRSNTGELFF.

The V and J genes are TRBV28 and TRBJ2-7, with 9 bases fitting TRBD2. The V and J ends lost 6 bases and 2 bases, in that order; junction bases with no gene match: 5. Germline loops: CDR1 MDHEN, CDR2 SYDVKM. CDR3 length equals 14 residues. The CDR3 is CASSRAGGPYEQYV. The CDR3 DNA reads TGTGCCAGCAGCCGAGCGGGGGGCCCCTACGAGCAGTACGTC.

There are a few counts of this clonotype. The chain is built from TRBV7-9 and TRBJ2-7, with a tentative D call TRBD1 (6 bases). Trimming removed 3 bases from V and 2 bases from J, with 11 bases in between. CDR3 length: 14 amino acids. The germline gives CDR1 SEHNR, CDR2 FQNEAQ (reference sequence). CDR3 protein: CASSFHGTPYEQYF. CDR3 sequence (DNA): TGTGCCAGCAGCTTCCATGGGACACCCTACGAGCAGTACTTC.

This clonotype was picked up one time. The chain couples TRBV7-9 to TRBJ1-2, with TRBD1 identical over 9 bases. The CDR3 loop spans 15 amino acids. V was pared by 2 bases and J by 6 bases, with 7 bases of the junction left unmatched. Germline V lookup: CDR1 SEHNR, CDR2 FQNEAQ (reference sequence). CDR3 residues: CASSLTEGQGNGYTF. The CDR3 region has the DNA TGTGCCAGCAGCTTAACCGAAGGACAGGGGAATGGCTACACCTTC.

This clonotype has only a few counts. The rearrangement joins TRBV7-8 to TRBJ2-7; TRBD1 matches at 8 bases. Losses at the gene ends were 5 bases for V and 1 base for J; bases not matched to a gene: 4. The germline gives CDR1 SGHVS, CDR2 FQNEAQ. The CDR3 runs 14 residues. CDR3 protein: CASSIRQGSYEQYV. The CDR3 nucleotides read TGTGCCAGCAGCATCCGACAGGGGTCCTACGAGCAGTACGTC.

The rearrangement joins TRBV11-2 to TRBJ2-3; no clear D. Germline assignment: CDR1 SGHAT and CDR2 FQNNGV. The CDR3 covers 17 residues. V lost 3 bases and J lost 0, with 16 bases in between. CDR3 in DNA: TGTGCCAGCAGCTTCCCTTTGGGCAGGCAAAGCACAGATACGCAGTATTTT. Translating it yields CASSFPLGRQSTDTQYF.

This clonotype has at least ten counts. The chain links TRBV6-5 to TRBJ2-3, with 10 bases aligning to TRBD1. Germline CDR1 is MNHEY and CDR2 is SVGAGI. The ends lost 4 bases at V and 8 bases at J; junction bases unmatched: 9. This CDR3 region has 15 residues. DNA for the CDR3: TGTGCCAGCAGTTTTCCGACAGGGGGCTACGTTACGCAGTATTTT. The encoded protein is CASSFPTGGYVTQYF.

V and J are TRBV15 and TRBJ1-2; 7 positions agree with TRBD1. The V gene's germline CDR1 is LNHNV and CDR2 YYDKDF (reference sequence). This CDR3 has 17 amino acids. J gave up 5 bases and V 1 base, and 13 bases lay outside the gene matches. CDR3 sequence: CATSRAGRGQSWYGYTF. CDR3 sequence (DNA): TGTGCCACCAGCAGAGCCGGCAGGGGACAGAGTTGGTATGGCTACACCTTC.

This clonotype was counted only a few times. The rearrangement uses TRBV24-1 and TRBJ2-2; TRBD1 is a possible D gene (6 bases). CDR3 size: 14 residues. Germline V gene data show CDR1 as KGHDR and CDR2 as SFDVKD. Trimming pared 4 bases from V and 8 bases from J, leaving 13 bases between. DNA for the CDR3: TGTGCCACCAGTGACAGGGGTTTGACGGGGGAGCTGTTTTTT. This codes for CATSDRGLTGELFF.